What follows is one T cell receptor (beta chain) and its context. This table comes from immunoSEQ multiplex PCR, and its TCRdb copy is limited to in-frame clones, with some not included. The repertoire holds fewer than 8,500 clones, with 80% to 90% as singletons. This sample was included in a study of blood T cell repertoires in COVID-19. The V gene lost 0 bases and the J gene lost 7 bases, with 4 bases spanning the gap. Germline CDR1 KGHSH, CDR2 LQKENI. The CDR3 contains 12 residues. The TCR sequence derives from a man older than 75 with active COVID-19. The chain has TRBV18 and TRBJ2-1, with D unclear. The sample consisted of peripheral blood. The CDR3 loop reads CASSPPTNEQFF. CDR3 nucleotides: TGTGCCAGCTCACCACCGACTAATGAGCAGTTCTTC.